This TCR beta chain was captured in a study of OX40 agonist ivuxolimab in advanced cancers. On the study more broadly: Those treated in dose escalation had hepatocellular carcinoma, melanoma, renal cell cancer or head and neck cancer.

With 0 bases removed from V and 5 bases from J, the gap between germline ends came to 7 bases. This CDR3 has 13 amino acids. Germline CDR1 reads SGHRS; CDR2 reads YFSETQ. Study-level results: Clonal expansion was seen in CD4+ and CD8+ blood T cells by week 6 at 0.1 to 3.0 mg/kg.

TCRdb's copy holds only in-frame clones and misses some; the assay was immunoSEQ multiplex PCR. This sample carries about 76,000 clones, almost 85% of them seen once, and the ten largest clones take approximately 0.63%. Concerning this clone itself: Antigen: not known.

The rearrangement uses TRBV5-1 and TRBJ2-3; a weak D match, TRBD1 (5 bases). The sequences come from CD4+ or CD8+ T cells sorted from blood, collected in a trial of the OX40 agonist ivuxolimab. The sequence derives from an adult with an advanced solid tumor such as melanoma, head and neck, liver or kidney cancer. The CDR3 loop reads CASSLAREDTQYF. The CDR3 DNA sequence: TGCGCCAGCAGCTTGGCCAGGGAAGATACGCAGTATTTT.